Presented here are 29 T cell receptor beta chains from one specimen sequenced in a study of blood T cells in healthy people across ages (dated by TCRdb to 2014 to 2015). Preparation of the library involved 5' RACE. For sequencing, an Illumina HiSeq 2500 was employed. A second PCR of roughly 7 to 11 cycles was run with a J-beta primer mix and a sample-barcoded 5' primer. TCRdb cleaned the public reads at Q25 with fastp, built clones with MiXCR and kept in-frame beta chains. One record per CDR3 amino acid sequence lists the most common genes and DNA. This sample gives about 1.8 million distinct CDR3 sequences in total; roughly 49% of them show up just once. Roughly 2.1% of the sample is in the top ten clones. Sample: blood. Every receptor here comes from a woman between 40 and 50 years old in good health.

V usage is TRBV6-5 and J usage is TRBJ1-6; D may be TRBD1 (6 bases). V dropped 7 bases and J dropped 5 bases, with 18 bases sitting between them. The CDR3 sequence is 16 residues long. The V gene's germline CDR1 is MNHEY and CDR2 SVGAGI. Written as DNA, the CDR3 is TGTGCCAGCACGCTATTATTTGGGGGCAATAATTCACCCCTCCACTTT. Translating gives CASTLLFGGNNSPLHF.

This chain connects TRBV4-2 to TRBJ2-3, with 8 nucleotides matching TRBD1. The ends lost 7 bases at V and 2 bases at J; junction bases unmatched: 11. The CDR3 runs to 16 residues. CDR1 and CDR2 (germline): LGHNA, YNFKEQ. CDR3 amino acids: CASNRLGQGYTDTQYF. The CDR3 DNA follows: TGTGCCAGCAACCGCCTTGGACAGGGCTACACAGATACGCAGTATTTT.

V and J are TRBV20-1 and TRBJ2-3; D possibly uses TRBD1 or TRBD2 (7 bases each). Germline CDR1 DFQATT, CDR2 SNEGSKA (reference sequence). Deletions cut 3 bases from V and 2 bases from J, with 12 bases between. The CDR3 consists of 14 residues. CDR3: CSARGGTVTDTQYF. In DNA form, the CDR3 reads TGCAGTGCTAGGGGGGGGACAGTCACAGATACGCAGTATTTT.

The J gene is TRBJ2-5, the V gene TRBV5-1, with a tentative D call TRBD1 (6 bases). V gave up 0 bases and J gave up 1 base, with 13 bases separating them. Germline V gives CDR1 SGHRS, CDR2 YFSETQ. The CDR3 sequence is 16 residues long. DNA for the CDR3: TGCGCCAGCAGCTTGGCTCCGCAGGGGCCCCAAGAGACCCAGTACTTC. Its translation is CASSLAPQGPQETQYF.

This clonotype was counted a few times. The chain links TRBV7-9 to TRBJ1-2, with D possibly TRBD1 on 6 matching bases. With 1 base removed from V and 4 bases from J, the gap between germline ends came to 22 bases. The CDR3 contains 18 residues. CDR1 and CDR2 (germline): SEHNR, FQNEAQ (reference sequence). CDR3 in amino acids: CASSLESRGPTNSYGYTF. CDR3 DNA sequence: TGTGCCAGCAGCTTAGAAAGCAGGGGCCCGACCAACTCCTATGGCTACACCTTC. The entire variable domain, with the rest obtained from reference TRBV7-9 and TRBJ1-2, is as follows: DTGVSQNPRHKITKRGQNVTFRCDPISEHNRLYWYRQTLGQGPEFLTYFQNEAQLEKSRLLSDRFSAERPKGSFSTLEIQRTEQGDSAMYLCASSLESRGPTNSYGYTFGSGTRLTVV.

This clonotype was observed a handful of times. The rearrangement links TRBV10-3 to TRBJ1-5, with D perhaps matching TRBD1 (5 bases). The CDR3 has 18 residues. Germline V lookup: CDR1 ENHRY, CDR2 SYGVKD. Trimming removed 0 bases from V and 3 bases from J, with 18 bases in between. The CDR3 reads CAISESWQVGGFNQPQHF. As DNA, the CDR3 is TGTGCCATCAGTGAGTCGTGGCAGGTGGGGGGGTTCAATCAGCCCCAGCATTTT.

The chain joins TRBV6-1 to TRBJ1-5; D uncertain. The CDR3 extends over 17 amino acids. Germline CDR1 reads MNHNS; CDR2 reads SASEGT. The germline V and J ends were trimmed by 3 bases and 0 bases, with 15 bases remaining between them. The CDR3 reads CASSDRNSHHSNQPQHF. The CDR3 region has the DNA TGTGCCAGCAGTGACAGAAATTCCCATCATAGCAATCAGCCCCAGCATTTT.

This clonotype was counted a few times. This rearrangement joins TRBV20-1 to TRBJ2-3; D gene ambiguous. CDR1 is DFQATT and CDR2 is SNEGSKA in the germline V gene (reference sequence). Trimming cost V 2 bases and J 1 base, with 10 bases left between them. The CDR3 consists of 14 residues. CDR3: CSARIGLRTDTQYF. DNA for the CDR3: TGCAGTGCTAGAATCGGGTTACGCACAGATACGCAGTATTTT.

V usage is TRBV28 and J usage is TRBJ2-5; 13 positions agree with TRBD2. Looked up from germline, CDR1 is MDHEN and CDR2 is SYDVKM. CDR3 length equals 16 residues. V shed 4 bases, J shed 3 bases, and the junction held 5 bases outside the gene matches. The CDR3 DNA follows: TGTGCCAGCAGTTGGCCGGGACTAGCGGGAAAAGAGACCCAGTACTTC. This gives the protein CASSWPGLAGKETQYF.

J is TRBJ2-3 and V is TRBV9, with D tentatively TRBD1 (5 bases). V was clipped by 4 bases and J by 4 bases, with 13 bases between them. This CDR3 is 14 amino acids long. The germline gives CDR1 SGDLS, CDR2 YYNGEE. In DNA, the CDR3 is TGTGCCAGCAGCCCTCGCCTAGGGGCAGATACGCAGTATTTT. Its protein product is CASSPRLGADTQYF. Filled out from reference TRBV9 and TRBJ2-3, the complete variable domain reads DSGVTQTPKHLITATGQRVTLRCSPRSGDLSVYWYQQSLDQGLQFLIQYYNGEERAKGNILERFSAQQFPDLHSELNLSSLELGDSALYFCASSPRLGADTQYFGPGTRLTVL.

The V and J genes are TRBV10-3 and TRBJ2-5, with TRBD2 identical over 9 bases. Germline CDR1 ENHRY, CDR2 SYGVKD. This CDR3 spans 18 amino acids. The V gene end was trimmed by 2 bases and the J gene end by 11 bases; junction bases not matched to a gene: 21. This CDR3 is CAISEGSGGLTLYNEQYF. The CDR3 DNA is TGTGCCATCAGTGAGGGTAGCGGGGGCCTCACTCTATACAATGAGCAGTACTTC.

The CDR3 sequence is CATQRSGGSPETQYF. The CDR3 nucleotides read TGTGCCACCCAACGGAGCGGGGGATCCCCAGAGACCCAGTACTTC. This sequence joins TRBV6-2 or TRBV6-3 and TRBJ2-5; 8 nucleotides align to TRBD2. Germline V gives CDR1 MNHEY, CDR2 SVGEGT. The CDR3 spans 15 residues. V dropped 10 bases and J dropped 4; count of bases not matched to a gene: 14.

This clonotype was seen just once. The rearrangement uses TRBV4-2 and TRBJ2-1; D remains ambiguous. The CDR3 totals 14 residues. V was cut by 0 bases and J by 8 bases, with 11 bases left in between. The germline gives CDR1 LGHNA, CDR2 YNFKEQ. The CDR3 sequence: CASSQEVFGDEQFF. In DNA form, the CDR3 reads TGTGCCAGCAGCCAAGAGGTCTTTGGGGATGAGCAGTTCTTC.

This sequence joins TRBV27 and TRBJ1-6, with 11 nucleotides matching TRBD1. With 5 bases clipped from V and 8 bases from J, the junction kept 8 bases outside the gene matches. The CDR3 extends over 16 amino acids. Germline loops: CDR1 MNHEY, CDR2 SMNVEV (reference sequence). Written as DNA, the CDR3 is TGTGCCAGCAGTCCCTACGGACAGGGGGCGGATTCACCCCTCCACTTT. This gives the protein CASSPYGQGADSPLHF.

The chain employs TRBV24-1 and TRBJ2-1, with 7 bases aligning to TRBD1. CDR1 KGHDR and CDR2 SFDVKD come from the germline V gene. V dropped 5 bases and J dropped 15; count of bases not matched to a gene: 12. The CDR3 is 13 amino acids. The CDR3 loop reads CATSAPGQKKTFF. CDR3 coding DNA: TGTGCCACCAGTGCCCCGGGACAGAAAAAAACGTTCTTC.

The chain is built from TRBV12-3 or TRBV12-4 and TRBJ2-7; 12 positions match TRBD1. The CDR3 is 15 residues long. Trimming cost V 5 bases and J 5 bases; bases outside gene matches: 7. CDR3 in amino acids: CASSDPGQGAHEQYF. CDR3 sequence (DNA): TGTGCCAGCAGTGACCCGGGACAGGGGGCGCACGAGCAGTACTTC.

This clonotype was observed a few times. At one boundary the junction diverges from the germline segment, which might be a read error. CDR3 loop: CSAREAQGTQYF. The CDR3 nucleotides are TGCAGTGCTAGAGAAGCCCAAGGGACCCAGTACTTC. The chain carries TRBV20-1 and TRBJ2-5; no reliable D call. The V gene's germline CDR1 is DFQATT and CDR2 SNEGSKA (reference sequence). This CDR3 is built from 12 residues.

This clonotype appeared a few times. The chain carries TRBV20-1 and TRBJ2-7, with D tentatively TRBD2 (5 bases). The CDR3 is 14 amino acids. The germline V and J ends were trimmed by 0 bases and 4 bases, with 13 bases remaining between them. In germline, CDR1 is DFQATT, CDR2 SNEGSKA (reference sequence). CDR3 region: CSARDLAAGYEQYF. The CDR3 bases are TGCAGTGCTAGAGATCTAGCCGCTGGATACGAGCAGTACTTC.

The rearrangement links TRBV3-1 to TRBJ2-5, with D uncertain. There are 14 residues in the CDR3. The V end was cut by 0 bases, the J end by 2 bases, with 7 bases between. Germline loops: CDR1 LGHDT, CDR2 YNNKEL (reference sequence). The CDR3 spells CASSQDNTQETQYF. CDR3 DNA sequence: TGTGCCAGCAGCCAAGATAATACACAAGAGACCCAGTACTTC.

This clonotype came up many times. The rearrangement links TRBV20-1 to TRBJ2-4; a possible D gene is TRBD1 (5 bases). The CDR3 length is 12 residues. Trimming shortened V by 3 bases and J by 2 bases, and 5 bases separated the two germline ends. CDR1 and CDR2 (germline): DFQATT, SNEGSKA (reference sequence). The CDR3: CSARGPKNIQYF. CDR3 sequence (DNA): TGCAGTGCTAGGGGGCCCAAAAACATTCAGTACTTC.

DNA of the CDR3: TGTGCCAGCAGTTTTTTCTGGACAGGGGGCAAAGAGACCCAGTACTTC. Translating it yields CASSFFWTGGKETQYF. The chain combines TRBV28 with TRBJ2-5; 11 nucleotides align to TRBD1. CDR3 size: 16 residues. Germline V lookup: CDR1 MDHEN, CDR2 SYDVKM. Trimming removed 3 bases from V and 3 bases from J; junction bases left unmatched: 6.

The V call is TRBV5-5, the J call TRBJ1-4, with TRBD1 as a possible D gene (6 bases). Germline V gene data show CDR1 as SGHKS and CDR2 as YYEKEE (reference sequence). The ends were cut back, 4 bases at V and 3 bases at J, with 13 bases in the middle. The CDR3 consists of 15 residues. The CDR3 loop reads CASSEPKGANEKLFF. The CDR3 DNA is TGTGCCAGCAGCGAGCCAAAGGGGGCTAATGAAAAACTGTTTTTT.

This clonotype showed up just a few times. The V and J genes are TRBV6-6 and TRBJ2-7; D tentatively reads TRBD1 or TRBD2 (6 bases each). Judging by the DNA end, TRBJ2-5 fits better; the J call may be wrong. CDR3 length equals 14 residues. Germline V gene data show CDR1 as MNHNY and CDR2 as SVGAGI (reference sequence). The CDR3 coding sequence is TGTGCCAGCAGTTACTGGGGGGCCTGGGAGACCCAGTACTTC. Protein: CASSYWGAWETQYF.

The chain couples TRBV6-1 to TRBJ2-3; 8 bases match TRBD1. This CDR3 has 16 amino acids. Germline V gene data show CDR1 as MNHNS and CDR2 as SASEGT. V lost 6 bases and J lost 1; bases outside the gene matches: 9. CDR3 coding DNA: TGTGCCAGCAGCCTACTACAGGGGGGAGGCACAGATACGCAGTATTTT. This encodes CASSLLQGGGTDTQYF.

The rearrangement uses TRBV12-3 or TRBV12-4 and TRBJ2-3; tentative D call: TRBD2 (6 bases). V was pared by 3 bases and J by 6 bases, with 13 bases between. The CDR3 spans 14 residues. The CDR3 bases are TGTGCCAGCAGTTTCGTTGTAGCGGCCGATACGCAGTATTTT. It encodes CASSFVVAADTQYF.

The rearrangement links TRBV21-1 to TRBJ2-5; the DNA was not used to check the table's D call, TRBD1. TRBV21-1 is given as a pseudogene. The CDR3 is 13 amino acids. DNA for the CDR3: TGTGCCAGGCGACTGAGGGGCGGGGGGACCCAGTACTTC. Its protein is CARRLRGGGTQYF.

This clonotype was detected a few times. This chain joins TRBV6-2 or TRBV6-3 and TRBJ1-2; D remains ambiguous. The CDR3 is made up of 15 amino acids. With 2 bases removed from V and 9 bases from J, the gap between germline ends came to 19 bases. Germline V gene sequence: CDR1 MNHEY, CDR2 SVGEGT. CDR3 nucleotide sequence: TGTGCCAGCAGTTACCCCCTTAATGCGTCCGAGAGCTACACCTTC. It is translated as CASSYPLNASESYTF.

This clonotype has just a few counts. This rearrangement joins TRBV28 to TRBJ2-5; perhaps TRBD1 as D (5 bases). The CDR3 spans 13 residues. Between the trimmed V and J ends, which lost 7 bases and 5 bases, there was a span of 14 bases. CDR1 is MDHEN, CDR2 SYDVKM, per germline. CDR3 sequence: CASTFDRKETQYF. CDR3 DNA: TGTGCCAGCACCTTCGACAGAAAGGAGACCCAGTACTTC. The complete variable domain, with remaining parts taken from reference TRBV28 and TRBJ2-5, reads DVKVTQSSRYLVKRTGEKVFLECVQDMDHENMFWYRQDPGLGLRLIYFSYDVKMKEKGDIPEGYSVSREKKERFSLILESASTNQTSMYLCASTFDRKETQYFGPGTRLLVL.

This sequence joins TRBV9 and TRBJ2-1, with D hard to call. CDR3 length: 14 residues. Trimming removed 2 bases at V and 10 bases at J, with 16 bases between. The germline V gene encodes CDR1 SGDLS and CDR2 YYNGEE. The CDR3 region has the DNA TGTGCCAGCAGCGTCTTTTCTTGGGCGGAGGAGCAGTTCTTC. This translates into CASSVFSWAEEQFF.